The 21 T cell receptor beta chains presented below share a single source sample, sequenced in a study of blood T cells in healthy people across ages. With a J-beta primer mix and a sample-barcoded 5' primer, a second PCR ran about 7 to 12 cycles. TCRdb re-analysed the 5' RACE reads in MiXCR, keeping a single row per CDR3 protein. The top ten hold about 20% of the sample, which has roughly 800,000 distinct CDR3 sequences, 55% to 70% seen once. Input material: blood. All receptors derive from a man aged 30-40 years in good health.

This chain connects TRBV12-3 or TRBV12-4 to TRBJ1-5; 9 nucleotides line up with TRBD1. With 6 bases clipped from V and 5 bases from J, the junction kept 5 bases outside the gene matches. The CDR3 length is 14 residues. DNA for the CDR3: TGTGCCAGCAGGCAGGGACAGGGATATCAGCCCCAGCATTTT. Amino acid sequence: CASRQGQGYQPQHF.

CDR3 loop: CASSDIGLAGFLNTGELFF. The CDR3, as DNA: TGTGCCAGCAGCGACATAGGACTAGCGGGTTTTCTGAACACCGGGGAGCTGTTTTTT. V gene TRBV7-9 combines with J gene TRBJ2-2; TRBD2 matches 11 bases. With V trimmed by 5 bases and J by 1 base, 12 bases remained unmatched. Germline CDR1 and CDR2: SEHNR and FQNEAQ (reference sequence). The CDR3 loop spans 19 amino acids.

The chain is built from TRBV2 and TRBJ1-2; D not resolved. Trimming left V 6 bases short and J 5 bases short, with 10 bases between. Germline V lookup: CDR1 SNHLY, CDR2 FYNNEI. This CDR3 has 12 residues. The CDR3 region has the DNA TGTGCCAGCAGAAGAACAGAGTATGGCTACACCTTC. Protein product: CASRRTEYGYTF.

This clonotype was detected a few times. The chain carries TRBV6-2 or TRBV6-3 and TRBJ1-2; D is unclear. V lost 4 bases and J lost 8, with 20 bases in between. Germline V gene sequence: CDR1 MNHEY, CDR2 SVGEGT. The CDR3 loop spans 15 amino acids. The CDR3 reads CASSSTVRRAVGYTF. In nucleotides, the CDR3 is TGTGCCAGCAGTTCAACGGTCAGGCGCGCGGTAGGCTACACCTTC.

This clonotype appeared a few times. J is TRBJ1-5 and V is TRBV20-1; a possible D gene is TRBD1 (5 bases). From germline, CDR1 is DFQATT and CDR2 SNEGSKA (reference sequence). V gave up 2 bases and J gave up 6 bases, with 14 bases separating them. The CDR3 consists of 14 residues. CDR3 sequence: CSARSGPGGQPQHF. CDR3 DNA sequence: TGCAGTGCTAGATCTGGCCCCGGGGGTCAGCCCCAGCATTTT.

This clonotype turned up a few times. The genes are TRBV29-1 and TRBJ2-1; 8 bases are a match to TRBD2. The CDR3 runs 17 residues. V lost 7 bases and J lost 6; bases outside the gene matches: 20. The germline CDR1 and CDR2 sequences are SQVTM and ANQGSEA. The DNA of the CDR3 is TGCAGCGCCGACCGACTCAAGGACGGGGGGGTGGGCAATGAGCAGTTCTTC. Translation gives CSADRLKDGGVGNEQFF.

This clonotype was seen a handful of times. The chain carries TRBV3-1 and TRBJ1-1, with D possibly being TRBD1 (6 bases). CDR3 size: 19 residues. V was clipped by 3 bases and J by 1 base, with 24 bases between them. CDR1 is LGHDT, CDR2 YNNKEL, per germline (reference sequence). The DNA of the CDR3 is TGTGCCAGCAGCCAGACAATCCGGGACATTGAACGAGCGAACACTGAAGCTTTCTTT. It encodes CASSQTIRDIERANTEAFF.

This clonotype was seen only once. This chain joins TRBV6-5 and TRBJ2-4; D not resolved. The J call may be in error: the DNA end matches TRBJ2-7 better. CDR3 size: 12 residues. CDR1 MNHEY and CDR2 SVGAGI come from the germline V gene. The CDR3 DNA reads as TGTGCCAGTAGACACAAACACTACGAGCAGTACTTC. Translating gives CASRHKHYEQYF.

The V call is TRBV10-3, the J call TRBJ2-4, with 7 positions matching TRBD1. The DNA matches TRBJ2-7 better at its end, which makes the J call doubtful. CDR1 ENHRY and CDR2 SYGVKD come from the germline V gene. The CDR3 is 13 residues long. CDR3 in amino acids: CAIKGAGFHEQYF. Here the CDR3 DNA reads TGTGCCATCAAGGGGGCGGGTTTCCACGAGCAGTACTTC.

This chain links TRBV4-3 with TRBJ2-7, with D possibly matching TRBD2 (6 bases). This CDR3 comprises 14 residues. Trimming cost V 1 base and J 6 bases, with 13 bases left between them. Germline lookup yields CDR1 LGHNA and CDR2 YSLEER. The CDR3 region has the DNA TGCGCCAGCAGCCAAGGGGCGGGGCAGAGCGAGCAGTACTTC. Translating it yields CASSQGAGQSEQYF.

The chain couples TRBV6-6 to TRBJ2-6, with D possibly TRBD2 on 5 matching bases. CDR3 size: 11 residues. V lost 7 bases and J lost 10, with 8 bases in between. Germline CDR1 and CDR2: MNHNY and SVGAGI (reference sequence). The CDR3 loop is CASNPGNVLTF. The CDR3 coding sequence is TGTGCCAGCAACCCGGGAAACGTCCTGACTTTC.

The chain combines TRBV6-2 or TRBV6-3 with TRBJ1-2; D gene uncertain. The germline CDR1 and CDR2 sequences are MNHEY and SVGEGT. This CDR3 is 13 amino acids long. With 6 bases removed from V and 4 bases from J, the gap between germline ends came to 12 bases. The CDR3 spells CASRKEPFYGYTF. The CDR3 region has the DNA TGTGCCAGCAGGAAGGAGCCCTTCTATGGCTACACCTTC.

The genes are TRBV28 and TRBJ2-6; D possibly corresponds to TRBD1 (6 bases). CDR3 length: 13 residues. The V gene's germline CDR1 is MDHEN and CDR2 SYDVKM. Trimming removed 6 bases from V and 18 bases from J, with 21 bases in between. The CDR3 spells CASSDGSTGPPTF. The DNA for the CDR3 is TGTGCCAGCAGCGACGGATCGACAGGTCCCCCGACTTTC. Drawing the rest from reference TRBV28 and TRBJ2-6, the complete variable domain is DVKVTQSSRYLVKRTGEKVFLECVQDMDHENMFWYRQDPGLGLRLIYFSYDVKMKEKGDIPEGYSVSREKKERFSLILESASTNQTSMYLCASSDGSTGPPTFGAGSRLTVL.

V is TRBV10-3 and J is TRBJ2-7, with 8 bases that match TRBD1. The trim removed 3 bases at V and 3 bases at J, leaving 10 bases unmatched. CDR3 length: 16 amino acids. Germline V gene sequence: CDR1 ENHRY, CDR2 SYGVKD. The CDR3 region is CAISDLGQGNLYEQYF. The DNA for the CDR3 is TGTGCCATCAGTGATCTAGGACAGGGCAACCTCTACGAGCAGTACTTC.

The rearrangement links TRBV12-3 or TRBV12-4 to TRBJ2-7; 7 bases fit TRBD1. The trim removed 6 bases at V and 1 base at J, leaving 9 bases unmatched. This CDR3 contains 15 residues. Here the CDR3 reads CASSQGDRKSYEQYF. For the CDR3, the DNA is TGTGCCAGCAGCCAAGGGGACAGAAAGTCCTACGAGCAGTACTTC.

The V and J genes are TRBV27 and TRBJ2-7; a weak D match, TRBD2 (5 bases). There are 13 residues in the CDR3. CDR1 MNHEY and CDR2 SMNVEV come from the germline V gene (reference sequence). Trimming pared 5 bases from V and 3 bases from J, leaving 11 bases between. The CDR3 nucleotides read TGTGCCAGCAGTGTGAGGGTCGGCTACGAGCAGTACTTC. Translating it yields CASSVRVGYEQYF.

In this sample, this clonotype turned up a few times. This chain connects TRBV29-1 to TRBJ2-5, with D perhaps matching TRBD2 (6 bases). The CDR3 is 11 residues long. CDR1 and CDR2 (germline): SQVTM, ANQGSEA. V lost 5 bases to trimming and J lost 7 bases, with 11 bases between them. The CDR3 nucleotides read TGCAGCGTTTGGCGGGACTCGACCCAGTACTTC. Protein: CSVWRDSTQYF. Based on the CDR3 plus reference TRBV29-1 and TRBJ2-5, the full variable domain is SAVISQKPSRDICQRGTSLTIQCQVDSQVTMMFWYRQQPGQSLTLIATANQGSEATYESGFVIDKFPISRPNLTFSTLTVSNMSPEDSSIYLCSVWRDSTQYFGPGTRLLVL.

This clonotype showed up just a few times. The rearrangement uses TRBV7-2 and TRBJ2-3; 7 bases match TRBD2. Germline V gene data show CDR1 as SGHTA and CDR2 as FQGNSA. Trimming cost V 0 bases and J 0 bases; bases outside gene matches: 6. The CDR3 runs 17 residues. CDR3 coding DNA: TGTGCCAGCAGCTTAGCGGCGGGGGTCGCTAGCACAGATACGCAGTATTTT. It encodes CASSLAAGVASTDTQYF. Full variable domain (remainder filled in from reference TRBV7-2 and TRBJ2-3): GAGVSQSPSNKVTEKGKDVELRCDPISGHTALYWYRQSLGQGLEFLIYFQGNSAPDKSGLPSDRFSAERTGGSVSTLTIQRTQQEDSAVYLCASSLAAGVASTDTQYFGPGTRLTVL.

As regards this clonotype: Likely a read error: the CDR3 ends without its conserved phenylalanine or tryptophan. The chain uses TRBV12-3 or TRBV12-4 and TRBJ1-1; D is possibly TRBD1 (5 bases). CDR3 length: 13 amino acids. V was shortened by 7 bases and J by 7 bases, with 16 bases between the two germline ends. The CDR3 region has the DNA TGTGCCAGCATCGGTCCCTTGGGGGTTGAAGCTTTCTCT. The encoded protein is CASIGPLGVEAFS.

The rearrangement uses TRBV15 and TRBJ2-5; 8 bases align to TRBD1. The J call may be in error: the DNA end matches TRBJ2-7 better. The length of the CDR3 is 14 residues. Germline CDR1 is LNHNV and CDR2 is YYDKDF (reference sequence). CDR3 loop: CATSNPGGAYEQYF. CDR3 nucleotide sequence: TGTGCCACCAGCAATCCAGGGGGCGCGTACGAGCAGTACTTC.

The table lists this clonotype with a few counts. The gene calls are TRBV12-3 or TRBV12-4 and TRBJ2-7, with D possibly matching TRBD2 (5 bases). V lost 4 bases and J lost 1, with 11 bases in between. The CDR3 sequence is 14 residues long. CDR3 bases: TGTGCCAGCAGTTCCGGGGATGGGTCCTACGAGCAGTACTTC. Translation gives CASSSGDGSYEQYF.